A single sample gave rise to the 21 T cell receptor beta chains below, sequenced in a study of CD8+ T cells in alopecia areata. Investigators isolated RNA and reverse transcribed it into cDNA to act as the sequencing template. Produced via immunoSEQ multiplex PCR; TCRdb's table is partial and in-frame only. The sample contains 90,000 to 150,000 clones, less than 45% of which appear only once. The sequenced sample consisted of CD4+ T cells sorted from blood. These receptors all stem from a human donor with alopecia areata.

The chain is built from TRBV4-1 and TRBJ2-5; the D gene is possibly TRBD2 (5 bases). Looked up from germline, CDR1 is MGHRA and CDR2 is YSYEKL. V was shortened by 4 bases and J by 7 bases, with 7 bases between the two germline ends. The CDR3 is 11 amino acids. CDR3 DNA: TGCGCCAGCAGCCCCGGAGGGACCCAGTACTTC. Protein product: CASSPGGTQYF.

This chain joins TRBV7-9 and TRBJ2-7, with a tentative D call TRBD2 (6 bases). V was clipped by 4 bases and J by 0 bases, with 10 bases between them. The CDR3 runs to 14 residues. Germline CDR1 is SEHNR and CDR2 is FQNEAQ (reference sequence). The CDR3 spells CASSSRLDSYEQYF. CDR3 nucleotides: TGTGCCAGCAGCTCGCGACTAGACTCCTACGAGCAGTACTTC.

This clone was seen a few times. The genes are TRBV28 and TRBJ2-2; the D gene is possibly TRBD2 (5 bases). Germline CDR1 reads MDHEN; CDR2 reads SYDVKM. The CDR3 sequence is 14 residues long. V lost 7 bases and J lost 6, with 15 bases in between. The CDR3 spells CASNVGASSGELFF. CDR3 DNA: TGTGCCAGCAACGTGGGAGCCTCTTCCGGGGAGCTGTTTTTT. Looking up the rest from reference TRBV28 and TRBJ2-2 gives the full variable domain: DVKVTQSSRYLVKRTGEKVFLECVQDMDHENMFWYRQDPGLGLRLIYFSYDVKMKEKGDIPEGYSVSREKKERFSLILESASTNQTSMYLCASNVGASSGELFFGEGSRLTVL.

This chain joins TRBV5-8 and TRBJ2-5; D gene unclear. This CDR3 is 14 amino acids long. Trimming removed 6 bases from V and 3 bases from J, with 15 bases in between. Germline V gene lookup returns CDR1 SGHTS and CDR2 YDEGEE. CDR3 in DNA: TGTGCCAGCACCCCCTCCGTACTAAAAGAGACCCAGTACTTC. As protein: CASTPSVLKETQYF.

CDR3 in amino acids: CASRDQGLETQYF. Here the CDR3 DNA reads TGTGCCAGCAGGGATCAGGGTCTGGAGACCCAGTACTTC. The chain combines TRBV2 with TRBJ2-5, with D tentatively TRBD1 (5 bases). Germline CDR1 SNHLY, CDR2 FYNNEI. The CDR3 loop spans 13 amino acids. The ends were cut back, 6 bases at V and 5 bases at J, with 13 bases in the middle.

The chain employs TRBV2 and TRBJ1-2, with D hard to call. This CDR3 comprises 14 residues. V lost 8 bases and J lost 3, with 16 bases in between. Germline CDR1 is SNHLY and CDR2 is FYNNEI. CDR3 DNA: TGTGCCAGCTCTCCCCGGGCAGCTGACTATGGCTACACCTTC. Protein: CASSPRAADYGYTF.

The CDR3 protein is CAISERDEQFF. CDR3 nucleotide sequence: TGTGCCATCAGTGAGAGGGACGAACAGTTCTTC. The chain joins TRBV10-3 to TRBJ2-1; the D gene could be TRBD1 or TRBD2 (5 bases each). This CDR3 comprises 11 residues. V lost 2 bases, J lost 13 bases, and 9 bases lay in between. Germline-derived CDR1 and CDR2 are ENHRY and SYGVKD.

The chain is built from TRBV29-1 and TRBJ1-2; D might be TRBD1 (5 bases). The CDR3 is 12 residues long. V lost 3 bases to trimming and J lost 7 bases, with 12 bases between them. Germline V gene lookup returns CDR1 SQVTM and CDR2 ANQGSEA. The CDR3 region is CSVDTGTRGYTF. The CDR3 region has the DNA TGCAGCGTTGACACGGGGACTCGTGGCTACACCTTC.

The chain recombines TRBV25-1 with TRBJ2-3; 7 bases are shared with TRBD1. J was trimmed by 5 bases and V by 2 bases; bases with no gene match: 7. The CDR3 runs 15 residues. The V gene's germline CDR1 is MGHDK and CDR2 SYGVNS. CDR3 sequence (DNA): TGTGCCAGCAGTGAACACGACAGGGTTGGAGATACGCAGTATTTT. Translation gives CASSEHDRVGDTQYF.

This chain connects TRBV29-1 to TRBJ1-1; D not resolved. The length of the CDR3 is 10 residues. V was shortened by 6 bases and J by 8 bases, with 10 bases between the two germline ends. Looked up from germline, CDR1 is SQVTM and CDR2 is ANQGSEA. CDR3 region: CSVLDPEAFF. The CDR3 DNA reads TGCAGCGTGCTGGATCCCGAAGCTTTCTTT. The whole variable domain, remainder taken from reference TRBV29-1 and TRBJ1-1, is SAVISQKPSRDICQRGTSLTIQCQVDSQVTMMFWYRQQPGQSLTLIATANQGSEATYESGFVIDKFPISRPNLTFSTLTVSNMSPEDSSIYLCSVLDPEAFFGQGTRLTVV.

The chain carries TRBV29-1 and TRBJ2-5, with a tentative D call TRBD1 (6 bases). Germline CDR1 and CDR2: SQVTM and ANQGSEA. V was trimmed by 7 bases and J by 1 base, leaving 13 bases between them. The CDR3 totals 13 residues. CDR3 coding DNA: TGCAGCGCTGTATCGGACAGCCAAGAGACCCAGTACTTC. It codes for CSAVSDSQETQYF. The variable domain in full, with the rest retrieved from reference TRBV29-1 and TRBJ2-5, is SAVISQKPSRDICQRGTSLTIQCQVDSQVTMMFWYRQQPGQSLTLIATANQGSEATYESGFVIDKFPISRPNLTFSTLTVSNMSPEDSSIYLCSAVSDSQETQYFGPGTRLLVL.

This clone was seen only a few times. This chain uses TRBV30 with TRBJ1-5; 9 positions agree with TRBD1. Germline V gene sequence: CDR1 GTSNPN, CDR2 SVGIG (reference sequence). The length of the CDR3 is 13 residues. V was clipped by 2 bases and J by 7 bases; unmatched bases: 3. CDR3 bases: TGTGCCTGGAGTAGACAGGGGGGCCAGCCCCAGCATTTT. It is translated as CAWSRQGGQPQHF.

V usage is TRBV5-1 and J usage is TRBJ2-7; TRBD2 matches at 11 bases. The CDR3 runs 14 residues. Germline CDR1 and CDR2: SGHRS and YFSETQ. V shed 4 bases and J 2 bases; nucleotides not matched to a gene: 2. In DNA form, the CDR3 reads TGCGCCAGCAGCCTGACTAGCGGGGCCTACGAGCAGTACTTC. Protein: CASSLTSGAYEQYF.

The rearrangement joins TRBV28 to TRBJ2-7; D not certain. V was shortened by 8 bases and J by 7 bases, with 12 bases between the two germline ends. Germline values: CDR1 MDHEN, CDR2 SYDVKM. CDR3 length equals 11 residues. The CDR3 protein is CASARWAEQYF. In DNA, the CDR3 is TGTGCCAGCGCCCGCTGGGCTGAGCAGTACTTC.

The rearrangement joins TRBV5-1 to TRBJ1-4; 7 bases fit TRBD1. Germline V gene data show CDR1 as SGHRS and CDR2 as YFSETQ. The CDR3 has 16 amino acids. V lost 4 bases and J lost 6; bases outside the gene matches: 12. The CDR3 reads CASSPGVGGGDEKLFF. The CDR3 bases are TGCGCCAGCAGCCCAGGGGTCGGAGGGGGCGATGAAAAACTGTTTTTT.

The chain is built from TRBV6-5 and TRBJ1-1; perhaps TRBD1 as D (6 bases). The CDR3 loop spans 14 amino acids. Germline V lookup: CDR1 MNHEY, CDR2 SVGAGI. The V end was cut by 6 bases, the J end by 1 base, with 12 bases between. CDR3 protein: CASRTGYENTEAFF. The CDR3 region has the DNA TGTGCCAGCAGAACAGGGTATGAGAACACTGAAGCTTTCTTT.

This clone was found a few times. The J gene is TRBJ2-5, the V gene TRBV29-1; D remains ambiguous. Germline loops: CDR1 SQVTM, CDR2 ANQGSEA. Trimming pared 3 bases from V and 0 bases from J, leaving 8 bases between. The CDR3 has 13 amino acids. DNA for the CDR3: TGCAGCGTTGATGGGTCGTACCAAGAGACCCAGTACTTC. Translated: CSVDGSYQETQYF.

This clone was counted only a few times. The rearrangement uses TRBV28 and TRBJ2-2, with D unresolved. With 5 bases removed from V and 1 base from J, the gap between germline ends came to 14 bases. The CDR3 contains 16 residues. Germline CDR1 is MDHEN and CDR2 is SYDVKM. This CDR3 is CASSQISSGNTGELFF. CDR3 DNA sequence: TGTGCCAGCAGTCAAATCTCTTCGGGGAACACCGGGGAGCTGTTTTTT.

This clone was detected a few times. CDR3 amino acids: CASSVHTETYEQYF. The CDR3 coding sequence is TGTGCCAGCAGCGTTCATACCGAAACCTACGAGCAGTACTTC. V gene TRBV9 combines with J gene TRBJ2-7; D ambiguous. CDR1 is SGDLS, CDR2 YYNGEE, per germline. This CDR3 region has 14 residues. V lost 2 bases and J 2 bases, leaving 11 bases between the germline ends.

This chain links TRBV7-9 with TRBJ1-1; D not certain. Germline V gene sequence: CDR1 SEHNR, CDR2 FQNEAQ (reference sequence). V was cut by 2 bases and J by 3 bases, with 10 bases left in between. CDR3 size: 14 residues. In DNA form, the CDR3 reads TGTGCCAGCAGCTTACTGGCCGGGGACACTGAAGCTTTCTTT. This translates into CASSLLAGDTEAFF.

This clone has more than one count but fewer than ten. CDR3 sequence reads: CACPPRDTEAFF. The CDR3 DNA sequence: TGCGCCTGCCCGCCAAGGGACACTGAAGCTTTCTTT. The gene calls are TRBV5-1 and TRBJ1-1; unclear D gene. The CDR3 covers 12 residues. V dropped 10 bases and J dropped 3 bases, with 13 bases sitting between them. CDR1 SGHRS and CDR2 YFSETQ come from the germline V gene.